This entry describes one T cell receptor (beta chain). The PCR contained 60 Vbeta and 13 Jbeta primers. The repertoire was sequenced with immunoSEQ multiplex PCR; TCRdb's copy has only in-frame clones and lacks some. The sample comprises around 95,000 clones, less than 80% of which are singletons, and approximately 4% rests with the top ten. Germline V gene sequence: CDR1 KGHSH, CDR2 LQKENI. V lost 0 bases, J lost 6 bases, and 3 bases stayed unmatched. This CDR3 region has 15 residues. This entry belongs to a study of cytomegalovirus exposure and HLA in healthy donors. The J gene is TRBJ2-2, the V gene TRBV18, with 8 bases identical to TRBD2. The source of this sequence is a woman aged 40 to 50 in good health and CMV-seropositive. The sequenced material came from PBMCs. This CDR3 is CASSPPSTSAGELFF. The CDR3 region has the DNA TGTGCCAGCTCACCACCTTCGACTAGCGCCGGGGAGCTGTTTTTT.